This is a list of T cell receptor beta chains from one sample in a study of blood T cell repertoires in COVID-19. The repertoire was sequenced with immunoSEQ multiplex PCR; TCRdb's copy has only in-frame clones and lacks some. The data contain fewer than 300,000 clones, more than 80% of them singletons. Specimen: PBMCs or T cells enriched from blood (not recorded which). The receptors come from a woman aged 25-40 years who had recovered from COVID-19. The CDR3 runs from the conserved cysteine through the conserved F or W. D genes are given only for firm matches. Where a row states a size, it is once, few, many or the class of an expanded clone; other rows omit it.

-,TRBJ2-1,once,14,TRBV7-3,CASSSSTGSNEQFF,TGTGCCAGCAGCTCGTCTACCGGGTCCAATGAGCAGTTCTTC
-,TRBJ1-2,-,11,TRBV29-1,CSGTSGRGYTF,TGCAGCGGAACTTCAGGGCGCGGCTACACCTTC
-,TRBJ1-3,few,14,TRBV6-2/TRBV6-3,CASSPSSSGNTIYF,TGTGCCAGCAGCCCTAGCTCCTCTGGAAACACCATATATTTT
-,TRBJ2-2,-,15,TRBV4-3,CASSQAAGNTGELFF,TGCGCCAGCAGCCAAGCAGCAGGGAACACCGGGGAGCTGTTTTTT
TRBD1,TRBJ2-4,-,13,TRBV28,CASEGQTKNIQYF,TGTGCCAGCGAGGGACAGACCAAAAACATTCAGTACTTC
-,TRBJ2-1,-,17,TRBV7-9,CASSLALRTRSYNEQFF,TGTGCCAGCAGCTTAGCGCTTCGAACGAGGTCCTACAATGAGCAGTTCTTC
TRBD1,TRBJ2-1,-,14,TRBV7-2,CASSLTGSVNEQFF,TGTGCCAGCAGCTTGACAGGGTCGGTCAATGAGCAGTTCTTC
TRBD2,TRBJ2-3,-,14,TRBV5-6,CASSSGLEPDTQYF,TGTGCCAGCAGCTCGGGACTAGAACCAGATACGCAGTATTTT
TRBD1,TRBJ1-1,-,16,TRBV10-2,CASRGGDGTANTEAFF,TGCGCCAGCAGGGGGGGCGACGGGACAGCGAACACTGAAGCTTTCTTT
-,TRBJ2-1,-,15,TRBV19,CASSPLGGPHNEQFF,TGTGCCAGTAGTCCGCTTGGAGGACCCCACAATGAGCAGTTCTTC
TRBD1,TRBJ2-1,-,17,TRBV19,CASSIKWIGTGPREQFF,TGTGCCAGTAGTATTAAATGGATCGGGACAGGCCCTAGGGAGCAGTTCTTC
-,TRBJ2-7,-,14,TRBV20-1,CSASLPALAGEQYF,TGCAGTGCTAGTCTCCCAGCGCTAGCTGGCGAGCAGTACTTC
-,TRBJ2-4,-,17,TRBV28,CASSPFVSREAKNIQYF,TGTGCCAGCAGTCCGTTCGTGTCGAGAGAAGCCAAAAACATTCAGTACTTC
TRBD2,TRBJ2-2,-,15,TRBV7-3,CASSLGTSDTGELFF,TGTGCCAGCAGCTTAGGGACTAGTGACACCGGGGAGCTGTTTTTT
TRBD1,TRBJ1-3,-,15,TRBV3-1/TRBV3-2,CASSQDDRGRNTIYF,TGTGCCAGCAGCCAAGACGACAGGGGGAGAAACACCATATATTTT
TRBD1,TRBJ1-2,-,15,TRBV7-9,CASSLEQGALYGYTF,TGTGCCAGCAGCTTAGAACAGGGGGCCCTCTATGGCTACACCTTC
-,TRBJ2-7,-,19,TRBV3-1/TRBV3-2,CASSPQYPFLQGMDYEQYF,TGTGCCAGCAGCCCCCAGTACCCTTTTTTACAGGGAATGGACTACGAGCAGTACTTC
TRBD2,TRBJ2-5,-,15,TRBV11-3,CASSPGLAGEETQYF,TGTGCCAGCAGCCCGGGACTAGCGGGAGAAGAGACCCAGTACTTC
-,TRBJ2-7,-,13,TRBV2,CASMEGASYEQYF,TGTGCCAGCATGGAGGGAGCGTCCTACGAGCAGTACTTC
TRBD2,TRBJ2-5,-,15,TRBV10-2,CASSEGGSRRETQYF,TGCGCCAGCAGTGAGGGCGGGAGCCGCCGGGAGACCCAGTACTTC
TRBD2,TRBJ2-2,once,15,TRBV5-1,CASSLVRGGTGELFF,TGCGCCAGCAGCTTGGTTCGGGGAGGGACCGGGGAGCTGTTTTTT
-,TRBJ2-7,-,14,TRBV28,CASSRYGGDYEQYF,TGTGCCAGCAGTCGCTATGGGGGCGACTACGAGCAGTACTTC
-,TRBJ1-2,-,16,TRBV6-2/TRBV6-3,CASSPISTVANYGYTF,TGTGCCAGCAGCCCGATAAGCACCGTAGCTAACTATGGCTACACCTTC
TRBD2,TRBJ2-1,-,16,TRBV27,CASSSGISGRRNEQFF,TGTGCCAGCAGTTCCGGGATTAGCGGGAGAAGGAATGAGCAGTTCTTC
-,TRBJ2-6,once,15,TRBV2,CATQGRASGANVLTF,TGTGCCACCCAGGGTAGAGCTTCTGGGGCCAACGTCCTGACTTTC
TRBD1,TRBJ1-2,-,13,TRBV12-3/TRBV12-4,CASVLGQAGGYTF,TGTGCCAGCGTCCTGGGACAGGCGGGGGGCTACACCTTC
TRBD2,TRBJ2-5,-,19,TRBV19,CASSRSGTSGSSVKETQYF,TGTGCCAGTAGTAGATCCGGGACTAGCGGGAGTTCTGTCAAAGAGACCCAGTACTTC
TRBD1,TRBJ2-7,-,16,TRBV4-1,CASSQSPGQGAGEQYF,TGCGCCAGCAGCCAATCACCGGGACAGGGGGCGGGTGAGCAGTACTTC
-,TRBJ1-1,-,13,TRBV19,CASSMKGAIEAFF,TGTGCCAGTAGTATGAAAGGGGCAATTGAAGCTTTCTTT
TRBD1,TRBJ2-2,few,15,TRBV25-1,CASSFGTGVAGELFF,TGTGCCAGCAGTTTTGGGACAGGGGTCGCCGGGGAGCTGTTTTTT
-,TRBJ2-7,once,14,TRBV29-1,CSGVDRYYPYEQYF,TGCAGCGGTGTAGACAGATACTACCCCTACGAGCAGTACTTC
-,TRBJ2-1,-,14,TRBV4-3,CASSQGTGRGEQFF,TGCGCCAGCAGCCAGGGGACTGGCCGAGGTGAGCAGTTCTTC
TRBD1,TRBJ1-1,few,16,TRBV6-6,CASSRNSDRGNTEAFF,TGTGCCAGCAGTCGAAACTCCGACAGGGGGAACACTGAAGCTTTCTTT
-,TRBJ2-1,-,15,TRBV5-5,CASSLEDSSYNEQFF,TGTGCCAGCAGCTTGGAAGACAGCTCCTACAATGAGCAGTTCTTC
TRBD2,TRBJ2-5,-,15,TRBV7-9,CASSPYGAGLETQYF,TGTGCCAGCAGCCCTTATGGAGCGGGACTGGAGACCCAGTACTTC
-,TRBJ2-2,-,13,TRBV7-2,CAEDREDTGELFF,TGTGCCGAAGACAGGGAGGACACCGGGGAGCTGTTTTTT
TRBD1,TRBJ1-4,-,16,TRBV7-9,CASSLGTGGAREKLFF,TGTGCCAGCAGCCTAGGGACAGGGGGCGCCAGGGAAAAACTGTTTTTT
TRBD1,TRBJ1-6,-,16,TRBV9,CASSKFDRVGNSPLHF,TGTGCCAGCAGCAAATTCGACAGGGTTGGGAATTCACCCCTCCACTTT
TRBD1,TRBJ1-1,-,17,TRBV6-2/TRBV6-3,CASSYTGTGVLNTEAFF,TGTGCCAGCAGTTACACCGGGACAGGGGTTTTGAACACTGAAGCTTTCTTT
-,TRBJ1-5,once,14,TRBV5-4,CASSLAGDDQPQHF,TGTGCCAGCAGCCTGGCGGGGGATGATCAGCCCCAGCATTTT
TRBD2,TRBJ2-7,-,16,TRBV30,CAWSSLPGGSGDEQYF,TGTGCCTGGTCCTCCCTCCCGGGCGGGAGTGGGGACGAGCAGTACTTC
-,TRBJ2-5,-,14,TRBV5-4,CASSRVDRKETQYF,TGTGCCAGCAGCCGTGTAGACAGGAAAGAGACCCAGTACTTC
-,TRBJ2-7,-,14,TRBV4-3,CASSQDGGPYEQYF,TGCGCCAGCAGCCAAGACGGCGGTCCCTACGAGCAGTACTTC
-,TRBJ2-5,-,14,TRBV19,CASSIGAGQETQYF,TGTGCCAGTAGTATTGGTGCGGGACAAGAGACCCAGTACTTC
-,TRBJ2-7,once,12,TRBV10-2,CASSLDSYEQYF,TGCGCCAGCAGCCTCGACAGTTACGAGCAGTACTTC
TRBD1,TRBJ1-5,-,20,TRBV27,CASSLYLDRGQSKGFQPQHF,TGTGCCAGCAGTTTATACCTGGACAGGGGGCAAAGTAAGGGTTTTCAGCCCCAGCATTTT
-,TRBJ2-3,-,13,TRBV11-3,CASSQNRGDTQYF,TGTGCCAGCAGCCAAAACCGGGGGGATACGCAGTATTTT
-,TRBJ1-6,-,13,TRBV28,CASRGGGNSPLHF,TGTGCCAGCAGGGGGGGAGGAAATTCACCCCTCCACTTT
-,TRBJ1-1,-,15,TRBV6-4,CASSEQGGRGTEAFF,TGTGCCAGCAGTGAGCAGGGAGGAAGGGGCACTGAAGCTTTCTTT
TRBD1,TRBJ2-3,-,15,TRBV5-1,CASSLGTGGPDTQYF,TGCGCCAGCAGCCTAGGGACAGGGGGTCCAGATACGCAGTATTTT
-,TRBJ2-1,-,14,TRBV3-1/TRBV3-2,CASSQELADYEQFF,TGTGCCAGCAGCCAAGAACTAGCCGACTATGAGCAGTTCTTC
TRBD1,TRBJ1-1,-,15,TRBV28,CASSLVDRVYTEAFF,TGTGCCAGCAGTTTAGTGGACAGGGTTTACACTGAAGCTTTCTTT
TRBD2,TRBJ2-1,-,14,TRBV10-2,CASSKLAEGGEQFF,TGCGCCAGCAGTAAGCTAGCGGAAGGAGGTGAGCAGTTCTTC
-,TRBJ2-1,-,15,TRBV4-3,CASSQVALAPNEQFF,TGCGCCAGCAGCCAAGTAGCCCTAGCGCCTAATGAGCAGTTCTTC
-,TRBJ1-3,-,14,TRBV28,CASSLIQGVHTIYF,TGTGCCAGCAGTTTAATACAGGGAGTACACACCATATATTTT
-,TRBJ1-1,-,15,TRBV5-1,CASSLGWRGDTEAFF,TGCGCCAGCAGCTTGGGGTGGCGGGGGGACACTGAAGCTTTCTTT
-,TRBJ1-1,-,14,TRBV2,CAGGAAKGNTEAFF,TGTGCCGGGGGGGCAGCCAAAGGGAACACTGAAGCTTTCTTT
-,TRBJ1-6,-,15,TRBV7-6,CASSLEFGSNSPLHF,TGTGCCAGCAGCTTAGAGTTTGGGAGTAATTCACCCCTCCACTTT
TRBD1,TRBJ2-1,-,14,TRBV5-1,CASSRGQANNEQFF,TGCGCCAGCAGCAGGGGACAGGCCAACAATGAGCAGTTCTTC
TRBD2,TRBJ2-5,once,18,TRBV6-2/TRBV6-3,CASSSYASAGVPQETQYF,TGTGCCAGCAGTTCCTATGCCTCGGCGGGAGTCCCCCAAGAGACCCAGTACTTC